Listed below are T cell receptor beta chains from one sample, sequenced in a study of cytomegalovirus exposure and HLA in healthy donors. The repertoire was sequenced with immunoSEQ multiplex PCR; TCRdb's copy has only in-frame clones and lacks some. The sample has 150,000 to 200,000 clones; roughly 80% are singletons. Sequencing was done on a sample of PBMCs. The receptors come from a man aged 18 to 35 in good health and CMV-seronegative. CDR3s include the opening cysteine and the closing phenylalanine or tryptophan. Fields, in order: J gene, D gene, clone size, V gene, CDR3 protein, CDR3 DNA. A D gene is named only where the DNA matches it firmly. Clone size, where shown, is once, few, many, or a class for clones that have expanded.

j_gene: TRBJ1-5
d_gene: .
abundance: .
v_gene: TRBV2
CDR3aa: CASSADRSNQPQHF
CDR3nt: TGTGCCAGCAGCGCAGACAGGAGCAATCAGCCCCAGCATTTT

j_gene: TRBJ2-7
d_gene: TRBD2
abundance: .
v_gene: TRBV27
CDR3aa: CASSFRPAGFEQYF
CDR3nt: TGTGCCAGCAGTTTCCGGCCAGCGGGGTTCGAGCAGTACTTC

j_gene: TRBJ2-7
d_gene: TRBD1
abundance: .
v_gene: TRBV27
CDR3aa: CASSLSRDRRTYEQYF
CDR3nt: TGTGCCAGCAGTTTATCTCGGGACAGGAGGACCTACGAGCAGTACTTC

j_gene: TRBJ2-7
d_gene: .
abundance: .
v_gene: TRBV21-1
CDR3aa: CASSRIQLAGTYEQYF
CDR3nt: TGTGCCAGCAGCAGGATACAACTAGCGGGAACCTACGAGCAGTACTTC

j_gene: TRBJ1-4
d_gene: TRBD1
abundance: .
v_gene: TRBV6-1
CDR3aa: CASRQGPTNEKLFF
CDR3nt: TGTGCCAGCAGACAGGGGCCAACTAATGAAAAACTGTTTTTT

j_gene: TRBJ1-3
d_gene: .
abundance: .
v_gene: TRBV15
CDR3aa: CATSRDWRENTIYF
CDR3nt: TGTGCCACCAGCAGAGATTGGAGGGAAAACACCATATATTTT

j_gene: TRBJ1-2
d_gene: .
abundance: few
v_gene: TRBV6-4
CDR3aa: CASGWANGYTF
CDR3nt: TGTGCCAGCGGATGGGCCAATGGCTACACCTTC

j_gene: TRBJ1-2
d_gene: TRBD1
abundance: few
v_gene: TRBV7-9
CDR3aa: CASSLQGASGYTF
CDR3nt: TGTGCCAGCAGCTTACAGGGGGCGAGTGGCTACACCTTC

j_gene: TRBJ2-7
d_gene: TRBD2
abundance: .
v_gene: TRBV7-8
CDR3aa: CASSLTLTSGSYEQYF
CDR3nt: TGTGCCAGCAGCTTAACCTTGACTAGCGGGAGCTACGAGCAGTACTTC

j_gene: TRBJ2-6
d_gene: .
abundance: .
v_gene: TRBV5-1
CDR3aa: CASSLGQVSGANVLTF
CDR3nt: TGCGCCAGCAGCTTGGGCCAGGTGTCTGGGGCCAACGTCCTGACTTTC

j_gene: TRBJ1-1
d_gene: .
abundance: few
v_gene: TRBV15
CDR3aa: CATRTAMNTEAFF
CDR3nt: TGTGCCACCAGGACAGCCATGAACACTGAAGCTTTCTTT

j_gene: TRBJ2-7
d_gene: .
abundance: few
v_gene: TRBV4-1
CDR3aa: CASSQEPRYEQYF
CDR3nt: TGCGCCAGCAGCCAAGAGCCCAGGTACGAGCAGTACTTC

j_gene: TRBJ1-1
d_gene: .
abundance: .
v_gene: TRBV6-1
CDR3aa: CASRQVAAFF
CDR3nt: TGTGCCAGCAGACAGGTAGCAGCTTTCTTT

j_gene: TRBJ1-5
d_gene: TRBD1
abundance: .
v_gene: TRBV25-1
CDR3aa: CASSEGTGYFQPQHF
CDR3nt: TGTGCCAGCAGTGAAGGGACAGGGTACTTTCAGCCCCAGCATTTT

j_gene: TRBJ1-1
d_gene: .
abundance: .
v_gene: TRBV11-1
CDR3aa: CASSWLSGSEAFF
CDR3nt: TGTGCCAGCAGCTGGCTCTCGGGGAGTGAAGCTTTCTTT

j_gene: TRBJ2-7
d_gene: TRBD2
abundance: .
v_gene: TRBV2
CDR3aa: CASSSGPYEQYF
CDR3nt: TGTGCCAGTTCTAGCGGCCCGTACGAGCAGTACTTC

j_gene: TRBJ2-7
d_gene: TRBD1
abundance: .
v_gene: TRBV7-2
CDR3aa: CASSFRTGTFYEQYF
CDR3nt: TGTGCCAGCAGCTTCCGGACAGGGACATTCTACGAGCAGTACTTC

j_gene: TRBJ2-3
d_gene: TRBD2
abundance: .
v_gene: TRBV4-1
CDR3aa: CASSQGREADTQYF
CDR3nt: TGCGCCAGCAGCCAGGGGAGGGAGGCAGATACGCAGTATTTT

j_gene: TRBJ2-7
d_gene: .
abundance: .
v_gene: TRBV5-1
CDR3aa: CASSLRGGGRDSSYEQYF
CDR3nt: TGCGCCAGCAGCTTGAGAGGTGGGGGACGGGACTCCTCCTACGAGCAGTACTTC

j_gene: TRBJ2-5
d_gene: TRBD1
abundance: .
v_gene: TRBV7-9
CDR3aa: CASKYEQGGQETQYF
CDR3nt: TGTGCCAGCAAATATGAACAGGGGGGACAAGAGACCCAGTACTTC

j_gene: TRBJ2-2
d_gene: TRBD2
abundance: .
v_gene: TRBV7-8
CDR3aa: CASSLPSGTSGRGDTGELFF
CDR3nt: TGTGCCAGCAGCTTACCCTCCGGGACTAGCGGGAGAGGGGACACCGGGGAGCTGTTTTTT

j_gene: TRBJ1-5
d_gene: .
abundance: .
v_gene: TRBV10-3
CDR3aa: CAISEKGKTNQPQHF
CDR3nt: TGTGCCATCAGTGAGAAGGGGAAGACAAATCAGCCCCAGCATTTT

j_gene: TRBJ2-5
d_gene: TRBD2
abundance: .
v_gene: TRBV15
CDR3aa: CATSRVPGGAVMETQYF
CDR3nt: TGTGCCACCAGCAGAGTTCCCGGGGGGGCGGTGATGGAGACCCAGTACTTC

j_gene: TRBJ1-1
d_gene: TRBD1
abundance: few
v_gene: TRBV14
CDR3aa: CASSQIGTGGAFF
CDR3nt: TGTGCCAGCAGCCAAATTGGGACAGGAGGAGCTTTCTTT

j_gene: TRBJ2-3
d_gene: .
abundance: .
v_gene: TRBV7-2
CDR3aa: CASSLILPGVPDTQYF
CDR3nt: TGTGCCAGCAGCTTAATCCTACCGGGAGTCCCAGATACGCAGTATTTT

j_gene: TRBJ1-1
d_gene: .
abundance: few
v_gene: TRBV5-6
CDR3aa: CASSGVGGGTEAFF
CDR3nt: TGTGCCAGCAGCGGTGTTGGGGGGGGTACTGAAGCTTTCTTT